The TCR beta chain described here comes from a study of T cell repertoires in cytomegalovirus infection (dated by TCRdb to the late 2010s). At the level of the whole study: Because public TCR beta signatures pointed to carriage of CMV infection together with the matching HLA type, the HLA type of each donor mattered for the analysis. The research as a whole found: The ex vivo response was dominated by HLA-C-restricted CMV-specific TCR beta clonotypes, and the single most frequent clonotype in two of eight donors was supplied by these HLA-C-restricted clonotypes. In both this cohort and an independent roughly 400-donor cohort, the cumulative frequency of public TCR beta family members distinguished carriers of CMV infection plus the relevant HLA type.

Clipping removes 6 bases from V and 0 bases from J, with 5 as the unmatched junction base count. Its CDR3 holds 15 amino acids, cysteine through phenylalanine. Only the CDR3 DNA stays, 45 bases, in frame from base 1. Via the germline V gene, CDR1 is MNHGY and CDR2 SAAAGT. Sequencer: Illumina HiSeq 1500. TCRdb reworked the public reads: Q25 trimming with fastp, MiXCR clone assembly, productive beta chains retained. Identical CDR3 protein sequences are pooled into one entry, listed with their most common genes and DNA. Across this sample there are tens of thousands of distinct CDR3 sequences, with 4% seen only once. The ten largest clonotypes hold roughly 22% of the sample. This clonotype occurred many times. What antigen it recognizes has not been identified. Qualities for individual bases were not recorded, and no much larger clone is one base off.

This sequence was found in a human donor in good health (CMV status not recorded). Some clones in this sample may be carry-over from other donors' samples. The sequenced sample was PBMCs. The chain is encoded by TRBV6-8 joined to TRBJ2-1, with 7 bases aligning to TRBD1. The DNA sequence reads TGTGCCAGCAGCGTGACAGGGAACTCCTACAATGAGCAGTTCTTC. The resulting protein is CASSVTGNSYNEQFF.